These T cell receptor beta chains were read from a single sample in a study of CD8+ T cells in alopecia areata. Some clones are missing from TCRdb's copy, which holds only in-frame ones; the method was immunoSEQ multiplex PCR. The table records 150,000 to 200,000 clones, approximately 57% of them present only once. Sequencing was performed on CD4+ T cells sorted from blood, taken at week 24, from a patient treated with tofacitinib. These receptors originate from a human donor with alopecia areata. Both conserved end residues are part of each CDR3. Expanded clones get a size class; other rows say once, few or many, or leave the size out.

J: TRBJ2-3
size: -
V: TRBV6-5
CDR3: CASSYDRTDTQYF

J: TRBJ2-7
size: few
V: TRBV29-1
CDR3: CSVPIKSQYYEQYF

J: TRBJ1-5
size: -
V: TRBV29-1
CDR3: CSVVDGSNQPQHF

J: TRBJ2-7
size: -
V: TRBV29-1
CDR3: CSVEGSGGLSYEQYF

J: TRBJ2-1
size: -
V: TRBV30
CDR3: CAWNMGQGAGEQFF

J: TRBJ2-3
size: few
V: TRBV19
CDR3: CASSLRRGQGGTQYF

J: TRBJ2-1
size: -
V: TRBV25-1
CDR3: CASSRQGISYNEQFF

J: TRBJ1-5
size: -
V: TRBV29-1
CDR3: CSDPAPQHF

J: TRBJ1-2
size: -
V: TRBV18
CDR3: CASSNRQGDGYTF

J: TRBJ1-1
size: -
V: TRBV6-5
CDR3: CASSYEGGTEAFF

J: TRBJ1-2
size: -
V: TRBV2
CDR3: CASRGQGDGGYTF

J: TRBJ2-3
size: -
V: TRBV6-5
CDR3: CASSEARNSDTQYF

J: TRBJ2-3
size: -
V: TRBV5-1
CDR3: CASSLGQGGPDTQYF

J: TRBJ2-1
size: -
V: TRBV7-6
CDR3: CASSETGQTPNEQFF

J: TRBJ2-2
size: -
V: TRBV12-5
CDR3: CASGLVLTSSAGELFF

J: TRBJ1-1
size: -
V: TRBV25-1
CDR3: CASTPGVRTEAFF

J: TRBJ2-3
size: -
V: TRBV30
CDR3: CAWLRDRGRTDTQYF

J: TRBJ2-7
size: -
V: TRBV4-2
CDR3: CASSQDGASYEQYF

J: TRBJ2-5
size: once
V: TRBV29-1
CDR3: CSVEEGAGLQETQYF

J: TRBJ1-1
size: -
V: TRBV15
CDR3: CATSRDFSRGRVNTEAFF

J: TRBJ2-7
size: -
V: TRBV7-9
CDR3: CASTPAGSYEQYF

J: TRBJ2-1
size: few
V: TRBV7-2
CDR3: CASSIKGFNEQFF

J: TRBJ2-5
size: -
V: TRBV29-1
CDR3: CSVGPQETQYF

J: TRBJ2-5
size: few
V: TRBV5-1
CDR3: CASSLVAYQETQYF

J: TRBJ1-2
size: once
V: TRBV29-1
CDR3: CSVEDRVGADYGYTF

J: TRBJ1-1
size: few
V: TRBV19
CDR3: CASRGDISSTEAFF